This is a list of T cell receptor beta chains from one sample in a study of T cell repertoires in cytomegalovirus infection. Which antigens these TCRs recognize remains unknown. Each CDR3 protein is one row after TCRdb ran MiXCR on the reads. The table lists approximately 1,000,000 distinct CDR3 sequences, approximately 30% of them singletons. This material consisted of cultured CD8+ T cells from PBMCs, taken from culture after CMV antigen stimulation. The receptor set was obtained from a human donor in good health (CMV status not recorded). Some clones in this sample may be carry-over from other donors' samples. CDR3s include the opening cysteine and the closing phenylalanine or tryptophan. The order of the fields is J gene, V gene, clone size, D gene, CDR3 protein, CDR3 DNA. D genes are given only for firm matches. Not all rows give a size; the values are once, few, many and, for expanded clones, a class.

TRBJ1-5 TRBV19 few NA CASSLIYQPQHF TGTGCCAGTAGTCTCATCTATCAGCCCCAGCATTTT
TRBJ2-3 TRBV5-1 few TRBD2 CASSLAPAGGHIGTDTQYF TGCGCCAGCAGCTTGGCCCCAGCGGGGGGTCATATCGGCACAGATACGCAGTATTTT
TRBJ1-6 TRBV4-1 NA NA CASSLVADYNSPLHF TGCGCCAGCAGCCTGGTGGCAGACTATAATTCACCCCTCCACTTT
TRBJ2-1 TRBV6-5 NA NA CASGGETAPFNEQFF TGTGCCAGCGGCGGGGAAACAGCCCCTTTCAATGAGCAGTTCTTC
TRBJ2-5 TRBV7-6 many NA CASSVVRAKTQYF TGTGCCAGCAGCGTCGTAAGGGCGAAGACCCAGTACTTC
TRBJ2-1 TRBV2 few TRBD2 CASILAGDSSEQFF TGTGCCAGCATACTAGCGGGGGACTCAAGCGAGCAGTTCTTC
TRBJ1-1 TRBV10-3 NA TRBD1 CAISEDRATEAFF TGTGCCATCAGTGAGGACAGGGCGACTGAAGCTTTCTTT
TRBJ2-1 TRBV7-8 many TRBD2 CASSSGTSGGIEQFF TGTGCCAGCAGCTCCGGGACTAGCGGGGGGATTGAGCAGTTCTTC
TRBJ1-1 TRBV6-2/TRBV6-3 NA TRBD1 CASSYRDREVRNTEAFF TGTGCCAGCAGTTACCGGGACAGGGAGGTTCGGAACACTGAAGCTTTCTTT
TRBJ2-1 TRBV7-9 many NA CASSFPGRGSSYNEQFF TGTGCCAGCAGCTTCCCGGGACGGGGGAGCTCCTACAATGAGCAGTTCTTC
TRBJ2-1 TRBV6-2/TRBV6-3 few TRBD1 CASSDTGTGALDEQFF TGTGCCAGCAGTGACACCGGGACAGGGGCTTTGGATGAGCAGTTCTTC
TRBJ2-7 TRBV7-6 many NA CASSDPGLSSYEQYF TGTGCCAGCAGCGATCCGGGACTTAGCTCCTACGAGCAGTACTTC
TRBJ1-4 TRBV7-2 few NA CASTQGTSGEKLFF TGTGCCAGCACGCAGGGGACGTCGGGTGAAAAACTGTTTTTT
TRBJ2-3 TRBV28 NA TRBD1 CASSLDRVEDTQYF TGTGCCAGCAGTTTGGACAGGGTGGAAGATACGCAGTATTTT
TRBJ1-2 TRBV29-1 NA NA CSALTEPFYGYTF TGCAGCGCCTTGACCGAGCCCTTCTATGGCTACACCTTC
TRBJ1-2 TRBV27 NA TRBD1 CASSPLRDRGRLGYTF TGTGCCAGCAGTCCCCTTCGCGACAGGGGGCGTCTTGGCTACACCTTC
TRBJ2-5 TRBV20-1 NA TRBD1 CSVYRDRNNLGQETQYF TGCAGTGTTTACCGGGACAGGAACAATTTAGGCCAAGAGACCCAGTACTTC
TRBJ2-1 TRBV6-5 NA TRBD2 CASSYFPRGGSSYNEQFF TGTGCCAGCAGTTACTTTCCACGGGGGGGAAGCTCCTACAATGAGCAGTTCTTC
TRBJ2-4 TRBV19 few NA CASSIDGGAKNIQYF TGTGCCAGTAGTATTGACGGGGGAGCCAAAAACATTCAGTACTTC
TRBJ1-1 TRBV20-1 few NA CSARDTWTPVNTEAFF TGCAGTGCTAGAGATACCTGGACTCCGGTGAACACTGAAGCTTTCTTT
TRBJ1-6 TRBV20-1 NA NA CSAGRMGSPLHF TGCAGTGCTGGAAGGATGGGTTCACCCCTCCACTTT
TRBJ2-3 TRBV4-1 NA NA CASSQDDSVAPGDTQYF TGCGCCAGCAGCCAAGATGACAGTGTCGCCCCGGGAGATACGCAGTATTTT
TRBJ1-2 TRBV10-2 few TRBD1 CANWQGVGYGYTF TGCGCCAACTGGCAGGGGGTTGGCTATGGCTACACCTTC
TRBJ1-5 TRBV7-9 NA NA CANSPQRRGQPQHF TGTGCCAACAGCCCCCAGCGTCGGGGACAGCCCCAGCATTTT
TRBJ2-7 TRBV6-6 NA NA CASSLAGWLEQYF TGTGCCAGCAGCTTGGCGGGATGGCTCGAGCAGTACTTC
TRBJ2-1 TRBV6-6 many TRBD2 CASSYVRGGYNEQFF TGTGCCAGCAGTTACGTGCGGGGGGGATACAATGAGCAGTTCTTC
TRBJ1-1 TRBV19 few NA CASRGGERVLEAFF TGTGCCAGTAGGGGGGGGGAGCGCGTGCTTGAAGCTTTCTTT
TRBJ2-1 TRBV7-9 many TRBD1 CASSPTGQGVSYNEQFF TGTGCCAGCAGCCCAACGGGACAGGGAGTTTCCTACAATGAGCAGTTCTTC
TRBJ2-7 TRBV7-9 NA NA CASSSPGRGNEQYF TGTGCCAGCAGCTCTCCGGGACGAGGCAACGAGCAGTACTTC
TRBJ2-2 TRBV7-6 many NA CASSSQGPGELFF TGTGCCAGCAGCTCACAGGGACCCGGGGAGCTGTTTTTT
TRBJ1-2 TRBV7-9 NA NA CASSPEGSYGYTF TGTGCCAGCAGCCCAGAGGGCAGCTATGGCTACACCTTC